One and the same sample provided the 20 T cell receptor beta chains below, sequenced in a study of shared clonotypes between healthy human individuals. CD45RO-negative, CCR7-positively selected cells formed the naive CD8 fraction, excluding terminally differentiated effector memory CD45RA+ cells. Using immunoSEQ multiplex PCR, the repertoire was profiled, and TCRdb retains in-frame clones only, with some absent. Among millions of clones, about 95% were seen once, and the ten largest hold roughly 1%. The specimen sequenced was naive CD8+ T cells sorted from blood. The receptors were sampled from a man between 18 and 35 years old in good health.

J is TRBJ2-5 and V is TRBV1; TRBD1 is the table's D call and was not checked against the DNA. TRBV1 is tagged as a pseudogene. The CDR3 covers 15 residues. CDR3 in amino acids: CTSSLDGQNQETQYF. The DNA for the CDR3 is TGCACCAGCAGCCTGGATGGGCAGAACCAAGAGACCCAGTACTTC.

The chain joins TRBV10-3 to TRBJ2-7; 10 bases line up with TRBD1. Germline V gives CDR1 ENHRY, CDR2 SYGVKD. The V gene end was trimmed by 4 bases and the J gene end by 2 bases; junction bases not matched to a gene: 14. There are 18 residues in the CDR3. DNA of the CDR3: TGTGCCATCAGTGGCCTTTATTCCGGGACAGGGGAGACCTACGAGCAGTACTTC. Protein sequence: CAISGLYSGTGETYEQYF.

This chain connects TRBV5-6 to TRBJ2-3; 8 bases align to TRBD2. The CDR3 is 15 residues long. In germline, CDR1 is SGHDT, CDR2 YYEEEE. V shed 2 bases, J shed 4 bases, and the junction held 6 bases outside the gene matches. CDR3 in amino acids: CASSFIGGAADTQYF. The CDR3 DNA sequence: TGTGCCAGCAGCTTTATCGGGGGGGCCGCAGATACGCAGTATTTT.

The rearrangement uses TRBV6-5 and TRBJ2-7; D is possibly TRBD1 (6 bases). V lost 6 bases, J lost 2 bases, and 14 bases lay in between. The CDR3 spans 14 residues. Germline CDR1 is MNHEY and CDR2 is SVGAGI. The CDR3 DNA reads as TGTGCCAGCAGGGTACAGGGCACCGCCTACGAGCAGTACTTC. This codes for CASRVQGTAYEQYF.

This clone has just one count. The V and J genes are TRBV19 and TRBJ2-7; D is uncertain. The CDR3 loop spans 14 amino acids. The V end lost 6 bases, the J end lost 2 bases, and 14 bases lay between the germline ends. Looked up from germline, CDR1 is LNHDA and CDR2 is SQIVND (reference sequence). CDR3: CASRTLEFPYEQYF. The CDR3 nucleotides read TGTGCCAGTAGAACACTCGAGTTTCCCTACGAGCAGTACTTC.

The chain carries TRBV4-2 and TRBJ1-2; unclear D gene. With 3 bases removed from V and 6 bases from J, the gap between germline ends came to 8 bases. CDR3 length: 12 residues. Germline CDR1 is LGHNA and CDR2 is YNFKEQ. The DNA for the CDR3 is TGTGCCAGCAGCCAGGAGATGGATGGCTACACCTTC. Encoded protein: CASSQEMDGYTF.

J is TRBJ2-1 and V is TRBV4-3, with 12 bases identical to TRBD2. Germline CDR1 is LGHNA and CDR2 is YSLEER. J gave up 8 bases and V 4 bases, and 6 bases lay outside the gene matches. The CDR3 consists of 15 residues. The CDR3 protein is CASSPRTSGEDEQFF. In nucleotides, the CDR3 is TGCGCCAGCAGCCCTCGGACTAGCGGGGAAGATGAGCAGTTCTTC.

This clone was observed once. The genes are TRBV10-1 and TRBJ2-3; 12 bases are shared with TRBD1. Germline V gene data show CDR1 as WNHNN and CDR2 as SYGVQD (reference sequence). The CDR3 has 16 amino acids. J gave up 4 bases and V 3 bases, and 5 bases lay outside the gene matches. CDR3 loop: CASSESGTGGPDTQYF. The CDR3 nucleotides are TGCGCCAGCAGTGAATCCGGGACAGGGGGCCCAGATACGCAGTATTTT.

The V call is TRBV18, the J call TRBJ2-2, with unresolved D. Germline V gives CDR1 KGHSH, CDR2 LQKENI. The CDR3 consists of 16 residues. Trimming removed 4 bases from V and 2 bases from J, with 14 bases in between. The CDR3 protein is CASSRLLGLNTGELFF. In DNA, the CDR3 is TGTGCCAGCTCACGCCTCCTCGGATTAAACACCGGGGAGCTGTTTTTT.

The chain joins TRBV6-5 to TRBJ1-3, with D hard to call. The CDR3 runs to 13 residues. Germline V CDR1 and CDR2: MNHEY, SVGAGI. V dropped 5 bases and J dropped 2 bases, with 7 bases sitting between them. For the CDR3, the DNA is TGTGCCAGCAGTCGGACCACTGGAAACACCATATATTTT. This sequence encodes CASSRTTGNTIYF.

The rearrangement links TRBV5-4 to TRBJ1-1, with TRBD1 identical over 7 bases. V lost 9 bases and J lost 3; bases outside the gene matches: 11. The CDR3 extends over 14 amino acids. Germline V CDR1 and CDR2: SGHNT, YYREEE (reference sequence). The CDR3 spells CATVLTGADTEAFF. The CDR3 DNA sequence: TGTGCCACCGTACTCACAGGGGCGGACACTGAAGCTTTCTTT.

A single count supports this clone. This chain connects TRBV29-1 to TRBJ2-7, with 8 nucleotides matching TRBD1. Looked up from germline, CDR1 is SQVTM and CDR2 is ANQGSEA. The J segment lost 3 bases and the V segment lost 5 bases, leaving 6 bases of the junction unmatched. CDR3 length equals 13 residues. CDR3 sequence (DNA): TGCAGCGTTTCGACAGGGGTCCACTACGAGCAGTACTTC. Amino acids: CSVSTGVHYEQYF.

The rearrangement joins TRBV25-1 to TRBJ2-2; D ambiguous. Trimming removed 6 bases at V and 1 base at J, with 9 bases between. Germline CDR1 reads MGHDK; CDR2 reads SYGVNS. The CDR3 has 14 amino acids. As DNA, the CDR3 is TGTGCCAGCAGAATTAAAGAGAACACCGGGGAGCTGTTTTTT. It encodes CASRIKENTGELFF. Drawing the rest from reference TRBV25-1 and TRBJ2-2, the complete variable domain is EADIYQTPRYLVIGTGKKITLECSQTMGHDKMYWYQQDPGMELHLIHYSYGVNSTEKGDLSSESTVSRIRTEHFPLTLESARPSHTSQYLCASRIKENTGELFFGEGSRLTVL.

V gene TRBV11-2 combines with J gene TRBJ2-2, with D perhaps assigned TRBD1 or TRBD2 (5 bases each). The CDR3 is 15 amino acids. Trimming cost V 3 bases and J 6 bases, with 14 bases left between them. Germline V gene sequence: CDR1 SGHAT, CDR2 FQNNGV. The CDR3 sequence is CASSLAGTLSGELFF. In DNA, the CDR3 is TGTGCCAGCAGCTTGGCCGGGACCCTATCCGGGGAGCTGTTTTTT.

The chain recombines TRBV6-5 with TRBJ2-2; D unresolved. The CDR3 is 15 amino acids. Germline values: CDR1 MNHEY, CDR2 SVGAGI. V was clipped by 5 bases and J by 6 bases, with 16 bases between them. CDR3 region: CASSPYGFVPGELFF. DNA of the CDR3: TGTGCCAGCAGTCCTTACGGATTTGTGCCCGGGGAGCTGTTTTTT.

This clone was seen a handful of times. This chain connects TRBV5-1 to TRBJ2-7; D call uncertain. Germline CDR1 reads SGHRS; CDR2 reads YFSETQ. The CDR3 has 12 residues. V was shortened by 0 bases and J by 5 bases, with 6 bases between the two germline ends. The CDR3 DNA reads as TGCGCCAGCAGCTTGGACGGCCACGAGCAGTACTTC. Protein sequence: CASSLDGHEQYF.

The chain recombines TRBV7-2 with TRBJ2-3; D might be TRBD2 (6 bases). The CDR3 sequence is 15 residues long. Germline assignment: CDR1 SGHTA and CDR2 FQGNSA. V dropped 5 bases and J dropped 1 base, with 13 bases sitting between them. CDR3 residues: CASSEGGSRTDTQYF. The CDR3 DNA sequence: TGTGCCAGCAGCGAAGGAGGGAGTCGCACAGATACGCAGTATTTT.

CDR3 nucleotide sequence: TGCAGCGTTGAAACCGGGGAGCGCGGCACTGAAGCTTTCTTT. Protein sequence: CSVETGERGTEAFF. V is TRBV29-1 and J is TRBJ1-1; the D is unclear. The V gene's germline CDR1 is SQVTM and CDR2 ANQGSEA. With 2 bases removed from V and 4 bases from J, the gap between germline ends came to 14 bases. The CDR3 loop spans 14 amino acids.

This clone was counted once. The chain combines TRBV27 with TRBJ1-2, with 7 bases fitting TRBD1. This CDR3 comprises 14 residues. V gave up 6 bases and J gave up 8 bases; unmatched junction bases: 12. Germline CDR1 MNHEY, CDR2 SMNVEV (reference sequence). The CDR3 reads CASREGARESGYTF. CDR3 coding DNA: TGTGCCAGCAGGGAGGGGGCAAGGGAAAGCGGCTACACCTTC.

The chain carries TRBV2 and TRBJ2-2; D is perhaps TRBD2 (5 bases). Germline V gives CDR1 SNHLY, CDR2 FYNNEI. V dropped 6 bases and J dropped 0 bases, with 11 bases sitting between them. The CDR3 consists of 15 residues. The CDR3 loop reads CASSARAANTGELFF. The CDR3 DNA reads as TGTGCCAGCAGCGCCCGAGCGGCGAACACCGGGGAGCTGTTTTTT.